The 21 T cell receptor beta chains in this list originate from one sample, sequenced in a study of T cell changes during pregnancy in multiple sclerosis. The assay was immunoSEQ multiplex PCR, and TCRdb's table has in-frame clones only and misses some. The table includes about 98,000 clones, about 92% detected once. The specimen comprised peripheral blood, sampled after pregnancy. These receptors all come from a female donor in good health, enrolled as a control in a pregnancy study.

This clone came up once. The J gene is TRBJ2-3, the V gene TRBV27; D is possibly TRBD2 (6 bases). Germline CDR1 MNHEY, CDR2 SMNVEV (reference sequence). Trimming took 3 bases from V and 2 from J, leaving 9 bases between them. The length of the CDR3 is 14 residues. CDR3 residues: CASSFPGVTDTQYF. In DNA form, the CDR3 reads TGTGCCAGCAGTTTTCCGGGGGTCACAGATACGCAGTATTTT.

The chain combines TRBV28 with TRBJ2-7; 8 nucleotides line up with TRBD1. The germline CDR1 and CDR2 sequences are MDHEN and SYDVKM. The V and J ends lost 8 bases and 3 bases, in that order; junction bases with no gene match: 18. This CDR3 contains 17 residues. The CDR3 region is CASGALSRGRRGYEQYF. Written as DNA, the CDR3 is TGTGCCAGCGGGGCTTTAAGCAGGGGGCGCCGGGGCTACGAGCAGTACTTC.

V is TRBV6-5 and J is TRBJ1-1, with 9 bases that match TRBD1. CDR3 length equals 15 residues. Germline CDR1 is MNHEY and CDR2 is SVGAGI. J lost 0 bases, V lost 10 bases, and 9 bases had no gene match. DNA for the CDR3: TGTGCCACCAGGACAGGGGTATTCGTGAACACTGAAGCTTTCTTT. It specifies CATRTGVFVNTEAFF.

The J gene is TRBJ2-7, the V gene TRBV28; the match to TRBD2 covers 8 bases. Trimming took 6 bases from V and 0 from J; bases not matched to a gene: 7. The germline V gene encodes CDR1 MDHEN and CDR2 SYDVKM. There are 15 residues in the CDR3. The CDR3 here is CASSRTSGVSYEQYF. The CDR3 DNA follows: TGTGCCAGCAGCCGAACTAGCGGCGTCTCCTACGAGCAGTACTTC.

This clone appeared a few times. The CDR3 loop reads CASSFIKQGGHYGYTF. In nucleotides, the CDR3 is TGTGCCAGCAGCTTTATCAAACAGGGTGGCCACTATGGCTACACCTTC. The chain employs TRBV11-2 and TRBJ1-2, with a tentative D call TRBD1 (6 bases). V was pared by 3 bases and J by 3 bases, with 17 bases between. CDR3 length: 16 residues. Per the germline V gene, CDR1 is SGHAT and CDR2 is FQNNGV.

J is TRBJ1-5 and V is TRBV28; TRBD1 is a possible D gene (6 bases). Trimming shortened V by 5 bases and J by 3 bases, and 17 bases separated the two germline ends. Germline assignment: CDR1 MDHEN and CDR2 SYDVKM. The CDR3 totals 16 residues. This CDR3 is CASSPTLGQSNQPQHF. In nucleotides, the CDR3 is TGTGCCAGCAGTCCCACCTTAGGACAGTCCAATCAGCCCCAGCATTTT.

The chain recombines TRBV5-6 with TRBJ2-7; TRBD2 agrees at 11 bases. The CDR3 loop spans 17 amino acids. Trimming at V came to 2 bases and at J to 1 base, leaving 8 bases not matched to a gene. CDR1 and CDR2 from the germline V gene are SGHDT and YYEEEE. The CDR3 sequence: CASSFVLAGGESYEQYF. The CDR3 DNA reads as TGTGCCAGCAGCTTCGTCCTAGCGGGAGGAGAATCCTACGAGCAGTACTTC.

This clone showed up just once. A junction end diverges from the germline sequence, so it may reflect a read error. The V and J genes are TRBV7-9 and TRBJ2-7, with D perhaps TRBD2 (6 bases). CDR1 and CDR2 from the germline V gene are SEHNR and FQNEAQ (reference sequence). CDR3 length: 15 residues. This CDR3 reads CASSLTPGVSYGQYF. The CDR3 bases are TGTGCCAGCAGCTTAACACCGGGGGTATCCTACGGGCAGTACTTC. Complete variable domain (other parts from reference TRBV7-9 and TRBJ2-7): DTGVSQNPRHKITKRGQNVTFRCDPISEHNRLYWYRQTLGQGPEFLTYFQNEAQLEKSRLLSDRFSAERPKGSFSTLEIQRTEQGDSAMYLCASSLTPGVSYGQYFGPGTRLTVT.

The rearrangement links TRBV28 to TRBJ2-1; 9 bases align to TRBD1. V lost 9 bases to trimming and J lost 3 bases; unmatched junction nucleotides: 9. The CDR3 totals 15 residues. Germline assignment: CDR1 MDHEN and CDR2 SYDVKM. The CDR3 loop is CASYPGQGFYNEQFF. The CDR3 DNA reads as TGTGCCAGTTATCCGGGACAGGGCTTCTACAATGAGCAGTTCTTC. The full variable domain, in which reference TRBV28 and TRBJ2-1 provide the parts outside the CDR3, is DVKVTQSSRYLVKRTGEKVFLECVQDMDHENMFWYRQDPGLGLRLIYFSYDVKMKEKGDIPEGYSVSREKKERFSLILESASTNQTSMYLCASYPGQGFYNEQFFGPGTRLTVL.

The chain uses TRBV21-1 and TRBJ1-2. TRBV21-1 is deemed a pseudogene. The CDR3 totals 14 residues. The CDR3 protein is CASSKVTRVRGYTF. The CDR3, as DNA: TGTGCCAGCAGCAAAGTTACGAGGGTACGTGGCTACACCTTC.

Comments on this clone: The sample carries other DNA sequences with the same CDR3. This chain connects TRBV20-1 to TRBJ2-3; TRBD2 agrees at 7 bases. The CDR3 runs to 11 residues. Germline trimming cut 5 bases from V and 5 bases from J; bases unmatched to any gene: 1. Germline CDR1 and CDR2: DFQATT and SNEGSKA (reference sequence). CDR3 sequence reads: CSARGGDTQYF. The CDR3 DNA sequence: TGCAGTGCTCGCGGGGGAGATACGCAGTATTTT.

V is TRBV6-1 and J is TRBJ2-3; unclear D gene. CDR3 length equals 15 residues. Between the trimmed V and J ends, which lost 1 base and 3 bases, there was a span of 11 bases. CDR1 MNHNS and CDR2 SASEGT come from the germline V gene. In DNA, the CDR3 is TGTGCCAGCAGTGAAGAACAGTTACGGACAGATACGCAGTATTTT. Translated, it gives CASSEEQLRTDTQYF.

V gene TRBV10-1 combines with J gene TRBJ2-3, with D tentatively TRBD1 (7 bases). The CDR3 is made up of 15 amino acids. Germline V CDR1 and CDR2: WNHNN, SYGVQD (reference sequence). The V end lost 3 bases, the J end lost 3 bases, and 13 bases lay between the germline ends. CDR3 in amino acids: CASSEFRGVTDTQYF. DNA for the CDR3: TGCGCCAGCAGTGAATTCAGGGGGGTAACAGATACGCAGTATTTT.

DNA of the CDR3: TGTGCCAGCAGCCCACAGGGACAGGGTAACACTGAAGCTTTCTTT. It translates to CASSPQGQGNTEAFF. The chain is built from TRBV7-8 and TRBJ1-1; 9 nucleotides align to TRBD1. Germline V lookup: CDR1 SGHVS, CDR2 FQNEAQ. Losses at the gene ends were 5 bases for V and 2 bases for J; bases not matched to a gene: 6. The CDR3 consists of 15 residues.

Comment on this clone: The same CDR3 is also encoded by other DNA sequences in this sample. CDR3 residues: CASSSGLASYEQYF. CDR3 DNA: TGTGCCAGCAGTTCGGGACTAGCTAGCTACGAGCAGTACTTC. The chain is built from TRBV27 and TRBJ2-7, with TRBD2 identical over 9 bases. The CDR3 is 14 residues long. After removal of 4 bases from V and 3 bases from J, the junction contained 4 bases not matched to a gene. Per the germline V gene, CDR1 is MNHEY and CDR2 is SMNVEV (reference sequence).

This chain joins TRBV15 and TRBJ2-3; the match to TRBD2 covers 7 bases. CDR1 is LNHNV and CDR2 is YYDKDF in the germline V gene (reference sequence). This CDR3 is built from 15 residues. V shed 1 base, J shed 0 bases, and the junction held 1 base outside the gene matches. The CDR3 region has the DNA TGTGCCACCAGCAGAGGTAGCGGGAGCACAGATACGCAGTATTTT. Translated: CATSRGSGSTDTQYF.

This chain links TRBV6-5 with TRBJ2-7; 11 bases align to TRBD1. The CDR3 runs 15 residues. J gave up 3 bases and V 5 bases, and 6 bases lay outside the gene matches. The V gene's germline CDR1 is MNHEY and CDR2 SVGAGI. The CDR3 bases are TGTGCCAGCAGTCCCCGGACAGGGGGCAACTACGAGCAGTACTTC. This gives the protein CASSPRTGGNYEQYF.

This rearrangement joins TRBV9 to TRBJ2-5; 8 nucleotides match TRBD2. V lost 1 base and J lost 5; bases outside the gene matches: 16. The CDR3 covers 18 residues. Germline V gene lookup returns CDR1 SGDLS and CDR2 YYNGEE. CDR3 sequence reads: CASSVSHGASGHGETQYF. The CDR3 DNA is TGTGCCAGCAGCGTAAGCCATGGGGCTAGCGGGCATGGGGAGACCCAGTACTTC.

This clone was counted a single time. The rearrangement joins TRBV29-1 to TRBJ2-7, with TRBD2 matching 8 bases. Germline loops: CDR1 SQVTM, CDR2 ANQGSEA. V lost 4 bases, J lost 4 bases, and 6 bases stayed unmatched. The CDR3 is 13 residues long. In DNA form, the CDR3 reads TGCAGCGTTGTCCGGCTAGCGGGTTACGAGCAGTACTTC. Amino acids: CSVVRLAGYEQYF.

This clone has a single count. The chain employs TRBV6-5 and TRBJ1-1; D might be TRBD1 (5 bases). The CDR3 runs 14 residues. Trimming took off 4 bases at V and 7 bases at J, with 16 bases between the two ends. The germline gives CDR1 MNHEY, CDR2 SVGAGI. Here the CDR3 reads CASSSDSGRDEAFF. For the CDR3, the DNA is TGTGCCAGCAGTTCCGACTCGGGCAGGGATGAAGCTTTCTTT.

This chain joins TRBV6-6 and TRBJ2-7, with 11 bases that match TRBD1. The germline V gene has CDR1 MNHNY and CDR2 SVGAGI (reference sequence). The junction had 2 bases not matched to a gene; V was cut back by 2 bases and J by 5 bases. This CDR3 spans 14 amino acids. In nucleotides, the CDR3 is TGTGCCAGCAGTTACGGACAGGGGGCAAACGAGCAGTACTTC. This translates into CASSYGQGANEQYF.